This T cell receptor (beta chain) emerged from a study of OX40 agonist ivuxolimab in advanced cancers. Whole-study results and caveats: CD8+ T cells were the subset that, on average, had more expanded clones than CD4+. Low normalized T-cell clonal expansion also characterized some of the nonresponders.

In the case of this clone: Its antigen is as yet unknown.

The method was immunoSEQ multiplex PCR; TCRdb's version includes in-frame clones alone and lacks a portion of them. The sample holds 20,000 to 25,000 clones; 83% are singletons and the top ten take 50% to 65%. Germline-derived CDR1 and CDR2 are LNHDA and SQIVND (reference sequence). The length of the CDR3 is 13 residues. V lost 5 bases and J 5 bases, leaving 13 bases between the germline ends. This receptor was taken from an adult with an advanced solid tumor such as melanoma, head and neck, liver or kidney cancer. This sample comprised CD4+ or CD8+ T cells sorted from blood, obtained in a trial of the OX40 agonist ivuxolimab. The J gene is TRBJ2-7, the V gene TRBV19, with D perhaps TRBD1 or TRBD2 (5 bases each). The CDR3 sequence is CASSFSEGHEQYF. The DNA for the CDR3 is TGTGCCAGTAGTTTCTCCGAGGGGCACGAGCAGTACTTC.